This T cell receptor beta chain came from a study of beta chain features in type 1 diabetes listed by TCRdb under 2018. For the study in its entirety: Patients and healthy donors did not differ in mean age, gender distribution, total cell number or subset yield. Across all samples, around 99 million sorted cells were examined, and cell number per subset correlated strongly with RNA yield. In the study, TCRB repertoires of sorted circulating CD4+ T cell subsets from recently diagnosed type 1 diabetes patients were compared with those of matched healthy donors. Regulatory and stem cell-like memory subsets were obtained from only 8 patients and about 8 healthy donors, while naive and central memory subsets were obtained from all 30 or so donors.

From each donor, a single peripheral blood sample of 100 to 150 mL on average was drawn into heparinised tubes. Naive, central memory, regulatory and stem cell-like memory CD4+ T cells were sorted on a BD FACSAria II using a panel including CD45RO, CCR7, CD25, CD127, CD95 and CD27. Purity was above 98% for every sorted population. PBMCs were isolated right away by Lymphoprep density gradient centrifugation and were stained directly, without culture. So that batch effects would be minimized, each experiment stained and sorted samples in pairs, pairing one healthy donor with one patient. There are 17 amino acids in the CDR3, from cysteine to phenylalanine inclusive. Only CDR3 DNA remains: 51 bases, in frame from the first base. V is trimmed back by 6 bases and J by 3 bases, and the junction contains 10 bases that no gene match accounts for. Based on the germline V gene (reference sequence), the CDR1 and CDR2 sequences are LNHDA and SQIVND.

Points on this clone: Its antigen remains undetermined. The sample holds no much larger clone one base away, and base qualities are not on file.

Overall study outcomes, separate from this receptor: Patients with type 1 diabetes made fewer insertions and deleted more nucleotides at VDJ recombination sites, implying thymic rearrangement abnormalities. Only small numbers of individuals were included in the HLA sub-analyses, which left unresolved whether HLA type had any influence on TCRB rearrangement. Naive, central memory and regulatory TCRB repertoires appeared to be more similar among patients than among healthy donors. Because cDNA was sequenced instead of genomic DNA, activated cells with high expression could be over-represented, although the groups did not differ in activation or CD3 levels. PCR might favor shorter templates, but patient and control samples were amplified and corrected together, so any skew would affect both groups equally. Type 1 diabetes patients showed a moderate but significant shortening of TCRB CDR3 length in all four CD4+ subsets.

The High Capacity cDNA Reverse Transcription Kit was used to reverse transcribe all of the isolated RNA, meaning that expressed TCRB transcripts were what got sequenced. Deep immunoSEQ sequencing was performed on naive, central memory and regulatory T cell samples, with an average of around 3.5 million total reads per sample. Sorted cells were lysed in RLT buffer, and RNA was extracted using DNase-treated RNeasy Micro or Mini kits according to cell number. Each cell subset was processed separately to prevent cross-contamination, with patient and healthy donor samples processed together. The immunoSEQ multiplex PCR was used to amplify TCRB sequences from cDNA, generating 87-bp fragments that spanned the CDR3 region. Sequencing of the amplicons was performed on the Illumina HiSeq platform. Under the source paper's analysis protocol: PCR bias was computationally corrected using synthetic template baselines, reads within Hamming distance 2 were collapsed, and singletons that could not be merged were discarded. Reads were aligned against IMGT so that V, D and J genes, CDR3 length and insertions or deletions at six rearrangement sites could be assigned. Within each subset, clonotype counts were normalized to sorted cell number, after which true diversity and Gini coefficients were computed with the tcR R package. The overlap coefficient, calculated on TCRB nucleotide sequences, was used to measure repertoire sharing. TCRdb took this table from immuneACCESS and kept in-frame rearrangements with V and J called. Such tables lack part of the clones; where checked against another copy, unresolved V genes explain under half of the gap, and the rest is unexplained. The D gene and trimming were derived from the DNA, and the V and J assignments and clone size from that table. The sample records 150,000 or so clones, about 50% of which are singletons. The ten most abundant clones make up 0.35% to 0.45% of the sample.

Sample: Tregs from blood. Read against the paper, the sample's cell subset or site label means: regulatory CD4+ T cells. This chain is built from TRBV19 and TRBJ2-2, with 10 bases matching TRBD1. This TCR came from a man between 18 and 29 years old in good health. The CDR3 region: CASSRRGGQGYTGELFF. In nucleotide form, the sequence is TGTGCCAGTAGCCGACGAGGGGGACAGGGGTACACCGGGGAGCTGTTTTTT.